A single sample is the source of the 12 T cell receptor beta chains below, sequenced in a study of cytomegalovirus exposure and HLA in healthy donors. Sequencing used immunoSEQ multiplex PCR; TCRdb keeps in-frame clones, though not all of them. The data contain roughly 250,000 clones, approximately 83% of them singletons. The sequencing input was PBMCs. The receptors were sampled from a woman in her twenties or thirties in good health and CMV-seropositive.

The rearrangement links TRBV6-5 to TRBJ1-2, with D perhaps TRBD1 (6 bases). V dropped 2 bases and J dropped 8 bases, with 12 bases sitting between them. The CDR3 loop spans 13 amino acids. CDR1 is MNHEY, CDR2 SVGAGI, per germline. Here the CDR3 reads CASSYGGAEGYTF. As DNA, the CDR3 is TGTGCCAGCAGTTACGGGGGGGCGGAGGGCTACACCTTC.

Only a few counts were recorded for this clone. This chain connects TRBV5-1 to TRBJ2-7, with D possibly being TRBD1 (6 bases). The V and J ends lost 5 bases and 2 bases respectively, with 8 bases between them. This CDR3 has 12 amino acids. From germline, CDR1 is SGHRS and CDR2 YFSETQ. CDR3 coding DNA: TGCGCCAGCAGGGGGGACACCTACGAGCAGTACTTC. Translated, it gives CASRGDTYEQYF.

The genes are TRBV2 and TRBJ2-1, with D hard to call. Trimming stripped 7 bases from V and 9 bases from J, with 10 bases between. The CDR3 is made up of 11 amino acids. Germline assignment: CDR1 SNHLY and CDR2 FYNNEI. This CDR3 is CASNALAEQFF. The CDR3, as DNA: TGTGCCAGCAACGCGCTCGCTGAGCAGTTCTTC.

This clone has just one count. The CDR3 DNA follows: TGTGCCAGCTCACCACCGGGCAGTGAGACCCAGTACTTC. It yields the protein CASSPPGSETQYF. V usage is TRBV18 and J usage is TRBJ2-5, with D uncertain. Per the germline V gene, CDR1 is KGHSH and CDR2 is LQKENI. The CDR3 runs 13 residues. The V end was cut by 0 bases, the J end by 5 bases, with 7 bases between.

The J gene is TRBJ2-1, the V gene TRBV6-5, with 10 positions matching TRBD1. With V trimmed by 2 bases and J by 7 bases, 8 bases remained unmatched. Germline V gives CDR1 MNHEY, CDR2 SVGAGI. The CDR3 length is 16 residues. The CDR3 DNA reads as TGTGCCAGCAGTTACCCGGGACAGGGGCCAATAAATGAGCAGTTCTTC. Its translation is CASSYPGQGPINEQFF.

J is TRBJ1-2 and V is TRBV6-6; the D is unclear. The CDR3 loop spans 14 amino acids. The V gene's germline CDR1 is MNHNY and CDR2 SVGAGI (reference sequence). The V gene lost 0 bases and the J gene lost 4 bases, with 9 bases spanning the gap. The CDR3 sequence: CASSYSIVAYGYTF. The CDR3 DNA sequence: TGTGCCAGCAGTTACTCGATTGTGGCCTATGGCTACACCTTC.

This clone has more than one count but fewer than ten. The chain is built from TRBV28 and TRBJ1-2; 7 nucleotides agree with TRBD1. Trimming removed 5 bases from V and 7 bases from J; junction bases left unmatched: 13. Germline V CDR1 and CDR2: MDHEN, SYDVKM. The CDR3 runs 15 residues. CDR3 nucleotides: TGTGCCAGCAGTACGAGGGACAGCCCCTTCCCTGGCTACACCTTC. Translating it yields CASSTRDSPFPGYTF.

This clone was counted a single time. The chain recombines TRBV6-5 with TRBJ1-6, with D unclear. Germline assignment: CDR1 MNHEY and CDR2 SVGAGI. The CDR3 extends over 13 amino acids. V lost 2 bases, J lost 8 bases, and 7 bases lay in between. CDR3 loop: CASSYDEDSPLHF. CDR3 coding DNA: TGTGCCAGCAGTTACGACGAGGATTCACCCCTCCACTTT.

This clone was seen a single time. The DNA of the CDR3 is TGTGCCAGCAGTTACCTTTGGGGGCCCAATCAGCCCCAGCATTTT. It codes for CASSYLWGPNQPQHF. The genes are TRBV6-6 and TRBJ1-5, with a weak D call TRBD1 (6 bases). V dropped 2 bases and J dropped 3 bases, with 11 bases sitting between them. Germline V lookup: CDR1 MNHNY, CDR2 SVGAGI (reference sequence). This CDR3 is 15 amino acids long.

J is TRBJ2-1 and V is TRBV28; D remains ambiguous. CDR1 is MDHEN, CDR2 SYDVKM, per germline. The CDR3 length is 15 residues. Trimming pared 2 bases from V and 0 bases from J, leaving 8 bases between. CDR3 sequence (DNA): TGTGCCAGCAGTTTACCGGGTAGCTCCTACAATGAGCAGTTCTTC. Amino acids: CASSLPGSSYNEQFF.

The J gene is TRBJ1-5, the V gene TRBV27, with D hard to call. V lost 2 bases, J lost 6 bases, and 8 bases lay in between. Germline loops: CDR1 MNHEY, CDR2 SMNVEV (reference sequence). The CDR3 extends over 13 amino acids. This CDR3 is CASSLVGGQPQHF. CDR3 DNA sequence: TGTGCCAGCAGTTTAGTCGGTGGTCAGCCCCAGCATTTT.

The chain employs TRBV5-1 and TRBJ2-5; D not certain. CDR3 length equals 12 residues. Germline CDR1 SGHRS, CDR2 YFSETQ. V was shortened by 2 bases and J by 4 bases, with 6 bases between the two germline ends. The CDR3 DNA sequence: TGCGCCAGCAGCTTACGGAGAGAGACCCAGTACTTC. This codes for CASSLRRETQYF.